This T cell receptor beta chain stems from a study of cytomegalovirus exposure and HLA in healthy donors. Study-wide context: HLA-typed donors were the source of roughly 80 million unique TCRs held in an early data release. Study-wide results and caveats: As a later analysis revealed, the rate of TCR association differed by HLA locus, with DRB1 most and HLA-C fewest. Earlier analysis yielded a pattern in which most TCR beta V segments were productive about 87% or about 30% of the time.

Comments on this clone: Its antigen remains unidentified.

Researchers ran the PCR with 60 Vbeta and 13 Jbeta primers. The protocol was immunoSEQ multiplex PCR, while the TCRdb copy is restricted to in-frame clones and leaves out a portion. The data contain under 200,000 clones, roughly 80% of them singletons. The CDR3 is made up of 17 amino acids. The V end was cut by 5 bases, the J end by 4 bases, with 21 bases between. Germline V gene data show CDR1 as SEHNR and CDR2 as FQNEAQ (reference sequence). The rearrangement links TRBV7-9 to TRBJ1-5, with TRBD1 as a possible D gene (5 bases). Sequencing was carried out using PBMCs. This clonotype was obtained from a woman between 25 and 40 years old in good health and CMV-seronegative. The CDR3 loop is CASSPQSAGGGNQPQHF. The CDR3 nucleotides read TGTGCCAGCAGCCCCCAGTCGGCAGGCGGGGGAAATCAGCCCCAGCATTTT.